This is a list of T cell receptor beta chains from one sample in a study of T-cell reconstitution after alpha-beta-depleted transplantation in children. TCRdb analysed the PCR reads with MiXCR anew, one entry per CDR3 protein. The sample comprises 440,000 or so distinct CDR3 sequences, around two fifths of which are singletons, and under 35% rests with the top ten. The material sequenced was PBMCs, taken before TCRalphabeta/CD19-depleted stem cell transplant. The source is a girl aged 2 to 10 with aplastic anemia, due to receive a stem cell transplant. CDR3s include the opening cysteine and the closing phenylalanine or tryptophan. The order of the fields is V gene, CDR3 length, clone size, D gene, J gene, CDR3 protein, CDR3 DNA. A D gene is named only where the DNA matches it firmly. Not every row has a clone size; where given, it reads once, few, many or a size class.

TRBV19	14	.	.	TRBJ1-5	CASSGPDGYQPQHF	TGTGCCAGTAGTGGTCCGGACGGGTATCAGCCCCAGCATTTT
TRBV3-1	15	.	.	TRBJ2-7	CASSQEAGLAHEQYF	TGTGCCAGCAGCCAAGAGGCGGGTTTGGCCCACGAGCAGTACTTC
TRBV18	13	.	.	TRBJ1-2	CASSAPGNYGYTF	TGTGCCAGCTCGGCCCCGGGGAACTATGGCTACACCTTC
TRBV6-5	13	.	.	TRBJ2-2	CASSYGSPEMLFF	TGTGCCAGCAGTTACGGGTCCCCTGAGATGCTGTTTTTT
TRBV14	20	few	.	TRBJ2-6	CASSQVGGRFSISGANVLTF	TGTGCCAGCAGCCAAGTTGGGGGCAGATTTTCGATCTCTGGGGCCAACGTCCTGACTTTC
TRBV6-1	15	many	.	TRBJ2-6	CITGPSLSGANVLTF	TGCATCACGGGGCCCTCCCTCTCTGGGGCCAACGTCCTGACTTTC
TRBV29-1	11	once	.	TRBJ2-1	CSVVSRNEQFF	TGCAGCGTCGTCTCCCGTAATGAGCAGTTCTTC
TRBV15	15	many	.	TRBJ1-1	CATSSLLGFGTEAFF	TGTGCCACCAGCAGTCTCTTGGGCTTTGGAACTGAAGCTTTCTTT
TRBV9	15	.	.	TRBJ2-1	CASSVALGVENEQFF	TGTGCCAGCAGCGTAGCACTGGGGGTAGAGAATGAGCAGTTCTTC
TRBV7-9	14	.	.	TRBJ2-5	CASSLAVGVETQYF	TGTGCCAGCAGCTTAGCCGTCGGCGTAGAGACCCAGTACTTC
TRBV2	14	many	.	TRBJ1-2	CASSVGSPRHGYTF	TGTGCCAGCAGTGTAGGCAGTCCGAGGCATGGCTACACCTTC
TRBV12-3/TRBV12-4	13	.	.	TRBJ2-7	CASSPALGYEQYF	TGTGCCAGCAGTCCTGCCTTGGGCTACGAGCAGTACTTC
TRBV5-1	13	.	.	TRBJ2-3	CASSAGSTDTQYF	TGCGCCAGCAGCGCGGGAAGCACAGATACGCAGTATTTT
TRBV7-9	16	.	TRBD2	TRBJ2-3	CASSFRLAEITDTQYF	TGTGCCAGCAGCTTCAGACTAGCGGAAATCACAGATACGCAGTATTTT
TRBV20-1	17	.	.	TRBJ2-5	CSAAHGGVSLDQETQYF	TGCAGTGCCGCCCATGGGGGAGTCTCCCTTGATCAAGAGACCCAGTACTTC
TRBV6-5	14	many	.	TRBJ2-7	CASRLDGASNEQYF	TGTGCCAGCAGATTAGACGGAGCAAGCAACGAGCAGTACTTC
TRBV20-1	12	.	.	TRBJ2-7	CSARLDGYEQYF	TGCAGTGCTAGACTGGATGGGTACGAGCAGTACTTC
TRBV5-1	16	.	TRBD2	TRBJ2-1	CASSWGGRSGRNEQFF	TGCGCCAGCAGCTGGGGCGGGAGGAGTGGTAGGAATGAGCAGTTCTTC
TRBV5-1	15	.	.	TRBJ2-7	CASSPGRSYSYEQYF	TGCGCCAGCAGCCCCGGACGGAGTTATTCCTACGAGCAGTACTTC
TRBV11-1	19	.	.	TRBJ2-6	CASSFHYRVLDSGANVLTF	TGTGCCAGCAGCTTCCACTACAGGGTGCTAGACTCTGGGGCCAACGTCCTGACTTTC
TRBV3-1	20	few	TRBD1	TRBJ2-5	CASSQDSLLGTGGFDETQYF	TGTGCCAGCAGCCAAGATTCACTTTTAGGGACAGGGGGGTTTGATGAGACCCAGTACTTC
TRBV20-1	15	many	TRBD2	TRBJ2-3	CSAGTSGRPTDTQYF	TGCAGTGCTGGGACTAGCGGGAGACCCACAGATACGCAGTATTTT
TRBV5-6	12	few	.	TRBJ2-5	CASRQAQETQYF	TGTGCCAGCCGGCAGGCTCAAGAGACCCAGTACTTC
TRBV20-1	15	.	TRBD2	TRBJ2-3	CSAHGLAGSGDTQYF	TGCAGTGCCCACGGACTAGCGGGATCAGGAGATACGCAGTATTTT
TRBV5-1	15	.	TRBD1	TRBJ2-1	CASSLGTDSYNEQFF	TGCGCCAGCAGCTTAGGGACAGACTCCTACAATGAGCAGTTCTTC
TRBV9	13	once	.	TRBJ1-1	CASSVDGGGVAFF	TGTGCCAGCAGCGTAGATGGGGGAGGGGTGGCTTTCTTT
TRBV5-1	17	once	.	TRBJ2-2	CASSLQDYQGHTGELFF	TGCGCCAGCAGCTTGCAAGATTATCAGGGACACACCGGGGAGCTGTTTTTT
TRBV11-2	15	many	.	TRBJ1-4	CASSRILGNGEKLFF	TGTGCCAGCAGCCGTATTCTGGGGAACGGGGAAAAACTGTTTTTT
TRBV11-2	15	.	.	TRBJ2-1	CASSLDFNWANEQFF	TGTGCCAGCAGCTTAGACTTTAACTGGGCCAATGAGCAGTTCTTC
TRBV20-1	15	.	TRBD1	TRBJ2-7	CSASSRDRGDDEQYF	TGCAGTGCTAGCAGCCGGGACAGGGGTGACGACGAGCAGTACTTC
TRBV5-1	16	.	TRBD1	TRBJ2-2	CASSLVRTGLSGELFF	TGCGCCAGCAGCTTGGTCCGGACAGGCCTCTCCGGGGAGCTGTTTTTT
TRBV7-3	15	once	TRBD1	TRBJ2-2	CASSPGTGPTGELFF	TGTGCCAGCAGCCCAGGGACAGGTCCCACCGGGGAGCTGTTTTTT
TRBV29-1	13	many	TRBD1	TRBJ1-1	CSVADRVNTEAFF	TGCAGCGTCGCCGACAGGGTGAACACTGAAGCTTTCTTT
TRBV7-6	13	.	.	TRBJ2-1	CASSFLEQGEQFF	TGTGCCAGCAGCTTCCTTGAGCAGGGTGAGCAGTTCTTC
TRBV2	14	many	.	TRBJ1-2	CASVQRQTNYGYTF	TGTGCCAGCGTCCAAAGGCAGACTAACTATGGCTACACCTTC
TRBV28	16	.	TRBD2	TRBJ2-1	CASSFHGTSGLNEQFF	TGTGCCAGCAGTTTCCATGGGACTAGCGGGCTCAATGAGCAGTTCTTC
TRBV28	17	.	TRBD1	TRBJ1-6	CASRSGQGVNYNSPLHF	TGTGCCAGTCGCTCGGGACAGGGAGTTAATTATAATTCACCCCTCCACTTT
TRBV7-3	18	.	.	TRBJ1-6	CASSRAPYGTYANSPLHF	TGTGCCAGCAGCCGAGCACCTTATGGGACCTACGCAAATTCACCCCTCCACTTT
TRBV10-3	14	few	.	TRBJ2-3	CAISGLGGTDTQYF	TGTGCCATCAGTGGGCTAGGGGGGACAGATACGCAGTATTTT
TRBV7-9	13	many	.	TRBJ1-1	CASSFYSKTEAFF	TGTGCCAGCAGCTTTTACAGCAAAACTGAAGCTTTCTTT
TRBV5-1	13	.	.	TRBJ2-3	CASSPVLTDTQYF	TGCGCCAGCAGCCCCGTCCTCACAGATACGCAGTATTTT
TRBV9	14	.	.	TRBJ2-5	CASSGTAGVETQYF	TGTGCCAGCAGCGGGACCGCAGGCGTGGAGACCCAGTACTTC
TRBV5-1	15	many	.	TRBJ1-5	CASSLDGGRNQPQHF	TGCGCCAGCAGCTTGGACGGGGGCCGGAATCAGCCCCAGCATTTT
TRBV5-4	14	few	.	TRBJ1-4	CASSYEGSGEKLFF	TGTGCCAGCAGCTATGAGGGATCAGGTGAAAAACTGTTTTTT
TRBV28	15	many	.	TRBJ2-1	CASRTRQVMYNEQFF	TGTGCCAGCAGGACCAGACAGGTTATGTACAATGAGCAGTTCTTC
TRBV6-1	14	many	.	TRBJ2-5	CASRGTAYQETQYF	TGTGCCAGCAGGGGGACTGCGTACCAAGAGACCCAGTACTTC
TRBV20-1	16	.	TRBD2	TRBJ2-1	CSAREGSSGSMNEQFF	TGCAGTGCTAGAGAGGGGTCTAGCGGGAGTATGAATGAGCAGTTCTTC
TRBV6-1	17	few	.	TRBJ2-6	CASSVMQGFSGANVLTF	TGTGCCAGCAGTGTCATGCAGGGATTCTCTGGGGCCAACGTCCTGACTTTC
TRBV7-8	17	once	TRBD1	TRBJ2-7	CASSSLPGTAYAYEQYF	TGTGCCAGCAGCTCCTTACCCGGGACAGCCTATGCGTACGAGCAGTACTTC
TRBV12-3/TRBV12-4	13	.	.	TRBJ1-4	CASTSQANEKLFF	TGTGCCAGCACGTCACAGGCTAATGAAAAACTGTTTTTT
TRBV10-3	13	many	.	TRBJ1-6	CAITITLHSPLHF	TGTGCCATCACCATTACTCTCCATTCACCCCTCCACTTT
TRBV4-1	14	.	.	TRBJ2-7	CASSQPTASYEQYF	TGCGCCAGCAGCCAACCGACTGCTTCCTACGAGCAGTACTTC
TRBV6-5	13	.	.	TRBJ2-5	CASSYDSQETQYF	TGTGCCAGCAGTTACGACTCCCAAGAGACCCAGTACTTC
TRBV7-8	15	.	.	TRBJ2-3	CASRSSRERRDTQYF	TGTGCCAGCAGGTCTAGCCGGGAGAGGAGAGATACGCAGTATTTT
TRBV7-9	15	once	.	TRBJ2-3	CASSLDGSVSRTQYF	TGTGCCAGCAGCTTAGATGGTAGCGTCAGTCGTACGCAGTATTTT
TRBV20-1	16	few	TRBD2	TRBJ2-3	CSAPRAGLAGGDTQYF	TGCAGTGCTCCCCGGGCGGGCCTAGCGGGAGGTGATACGCAGTATTTT
TRBV20-1	14	.	.	TRBJ1-5	CSASKRNSNQPQHF	TGCAGTGCTAGTAAACGGAATAGCAATCAGCCCCAGCATTTT
TRBV5-1	16	.	.	TRBJ2-2	CASSPTLASRTGELFF	TGCGCCAGCAGCCCCACACTAGCCTCCAGGACCGGGGAGCTGTTTTTT